There are many counts of the clone carrying this TCR beta chain. The target antigen is unknown. This entry comes from a study of regulatory T cells in long-lasting Graves disease. Overall study context: Graves' patients who were just diagnosed had used antithyroid drugs for under 3 months.

Overall study results and limits: Persistent patients shared more public clonotypes (over 2,500) than new patients (approximately 1,000). Repertoires from persistent disease leaned toward TRBV28, TRBJ1-2 and TRBJ2-5.

Relying on iRepertoire HTBI primers and Arm-PCR of CDR3 regions, the team built TCR beta libraries. Via MiXCR, TCRdb re-called the multiplex PCR reads, giving one row per CDR3 protein. The sample lists 200,000 to 250,000 distinct CDR3 sequences; approximately 20% were seen once. The length of the CDR3 is 15 residues. Trimming shortened V by 6 bases and J by 0 bases, and 15 bases separated the two germline ends. Germline V gives CDR1 MNHEY, CDR2 SMNVEV (reference sequence). This sample's time point: newly diagnosed GD, antithyroid drugs for less than 3 months. Extracted RNA from PBMCs served as the source of the TCR library.

This TCR came from a female donor with Graves disease. The chain uses TRBV27 and TRBJ2-7; D may match TRBD1 or TRBD2 (5 bases each). The input for sequencing was peripheral blood mononuclear cells (PBMCs), taken at new diagnosis, from a patient treated with antithyroid drugs. In nucleotides, the CDR3 is TGTGCCAGCAGCTTCCGGGACCCGAGCTCCTACGAGCAGTACTTC. Protein: CASSFRDPSSYEQYF.